Listed below are T cell receptor beta chains from one sample, sequenced in a study of blood T cells in healthy people across ages. In TCRdb, the 5' RACE reads were re-called with MiXCR into one record per CDR3 protein. The table lists roughly 1.7 million distinct CDR3 sequences, around 36% of them singletons, with roughly 10% in the top ten. Specimen: blood. The receptors were gathered from a woman aged 25 to 39 in good health. Both conserved end residues are part of each CDR3. The D gene is left open where the match is weak. Only part of the rows carry a size: once, few, many, or a class if the clone is expanded.

>TRBJ1-5|few|-|TRBV7-2
CASSRGAVSNQPQHF
TGTGCCAGCAGCCGGGGGGCGGTTAGCAATCAGCCCCAGCATTTT
>TRBJ2-1|once|TRBD2|TRBV4-2
CASSQENPGGHYNEQFF
TGTGCCAGCAGCCAAGAGAATCCGGGAGGGCATTACAATGAGCAGTTCTTC
>TRBJ2-7|few|-|TRBV5-6
CASSFVDNSYEQYF
TGTGCCAGCAGCTTTGTGGACAACTCCTACGAGCAGTACTTC
>TRBJ1-2|-|-|TRBV3-1
CASSRGQSRKPTNYGYTF
TGTGCCAGCAGCCGAGGACAGAGCCGAAAACCTACAAACTATGGCTACACCTTC
>TRBJ2-1|-|-|TRBV5-6
CASSMGSPYNEQFF
TGTGCCAGCAGCATGGGGTCGCCCTACAATGAGCAGTTCTTC
>TRBJ1-6|-|-|TRBV20-1
CSARPGQNSPLHF
TGCAGTGCTAGGCCAGGACAGAATTCACCCCTCCACTTT
>TRBJ1-6|few|TRBD1|TRBV29-1
CSVGDSNNSPLHF
TGCAGCGTTGGGGACAGTAATAATTCACCCCTCCACTTT
>TRBJ2-3|few|TRBD2|TRBV7-9
CASSIPSGTSTDTQYF
TGTGCCAGCAGCATCCCTAGCGGAACTAGCACAGATACGCAGTATTTT
>TRBJ1-2|once|TRBD1|TRBV6-1
CASRDRNQNYGYTF
TGTGCCAGCAGGGACAGGAATCAAAACTATGGCTACACCTTC
>TRBJ2-1|-|TRBD1|TRBV5-1
CASSLWGQSDNEQFF
TGCGCCAGCAGCCTTTGGGGACAGAGTGACAATGAGCAGTTCTTC
>TRBJ1-5|few|-|TRBV12-3/TRBV12-4
CASDTGFSHNQPQHF
TGTGCCAGCGATACGGGATTTTCACACAATCAGCCCCAGCATTTT
>TRBJ2-7|-|TRBD1|TRBV11-2
CASSLVYGQGYEQYF
TGTGCCAGCAGCTTAGTCTACGGACAGGGCTACGAGCAGTACTTC
>TRBJ2-7|-|-|TRBV3-1
CASSPERATCEQYF
TGTGCCAGCAGCCCAGAAAGGGCTACCTGCGAGCAGTACTTC
>TRBJ1-5|few|-|TRBV7-6
CASSPSGPYSNQPQHF
TGTGCCAGCAGCCCGTCCGGGCCGTATAGCAATCAGCCCCAGCATTTT
>TRBJ2-1|-|-|TRBV7-3
CASSLVQTTYNEQFF
TGTGCCAGCAGCTTGGTTCAGACCACCTACAATGAGCAGTTCTTC